This record concerns one T cell receptor beta chain sequence. Its antigen remains unidentified. Extracted total RNA amounted to at least 5.5 micrograms for each sample. Next came a second PCR, run for roughly 7 to 12 cycles, which used a sample-barcoded 5' primer along with a J-beta primer mix. A single record per CDR3 protein comes from TCRdb applying MiXCR to the 5' RACE reads. This table has about 1,600,000 distinct CDR3 sequences, 42% appearing once. This record belongs to a study of blood T cells in healthy people across ages. Study results and caveats: Naive T cell percentage showed a strong correlation with the diversity of TCR beta. Researchers judged that diversity estimates from one million T cells fell short of true values. PBMCs that were unsorted prevented a conclusive naive versus antigen-experienced comparison.

The V end was cut by 1 base, the J end by 10 bases, with 8 bases between. The CDR3 is 12 amino acids. Germline V CDR1 and CDR2: SGHAT, FQDESV (reference sequence). The chain links TRBV11-1 to TRBJ2-1, with D unresolved. The TCR comes from a young woman in good health. The sequencing input was blood. The CDR3 spells CASSLDGREQFF. The CDR3 region has the DNA TGTGCCAGCAGCTTAGACGGTCGGGAGCAGTTCTTC. The entire variable domain, with the rest obtained from reference TRBV11-1 and TRBJ2-1, is as follows: EAEVAQSPRYKITEKSQAVAFWCDPISGHATLYWYRQILGQGPELLVQFQDESVVDDSQLPKDRFSAERLKGVDSTLKIQPAELGDSAMYLCASSLDGREQFFGPGTRLTVL.